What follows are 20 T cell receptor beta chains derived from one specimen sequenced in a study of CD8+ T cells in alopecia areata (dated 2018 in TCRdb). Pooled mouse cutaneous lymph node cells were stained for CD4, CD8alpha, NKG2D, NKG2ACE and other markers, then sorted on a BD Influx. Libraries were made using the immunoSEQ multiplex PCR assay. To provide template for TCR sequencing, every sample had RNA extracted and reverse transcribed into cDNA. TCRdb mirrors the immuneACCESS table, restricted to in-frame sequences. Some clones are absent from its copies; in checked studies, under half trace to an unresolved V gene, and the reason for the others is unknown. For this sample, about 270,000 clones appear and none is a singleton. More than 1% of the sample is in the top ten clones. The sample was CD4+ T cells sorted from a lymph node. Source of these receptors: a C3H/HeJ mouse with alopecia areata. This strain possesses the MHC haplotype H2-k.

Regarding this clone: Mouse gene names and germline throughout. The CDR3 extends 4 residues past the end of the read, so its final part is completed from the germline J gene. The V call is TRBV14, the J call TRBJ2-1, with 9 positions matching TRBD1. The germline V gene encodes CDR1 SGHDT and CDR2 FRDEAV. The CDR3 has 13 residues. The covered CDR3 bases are TGTGCCAGCAGTGGACAGGGGATAGCT. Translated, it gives CASSGQGIA. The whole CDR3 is CASSGQGIAEQFF. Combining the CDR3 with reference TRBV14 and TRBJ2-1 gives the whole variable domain EAGVTQSPRYAVLQEGQAVSFWCDPISGHDTLYWYQQPRDQGPQLLVYFRDEAVIDNSQLPSDRFSAVRPKGTNSTLKIQSAKQGDTATYLCASSGQGIAEQFFGPGTRLTVL.

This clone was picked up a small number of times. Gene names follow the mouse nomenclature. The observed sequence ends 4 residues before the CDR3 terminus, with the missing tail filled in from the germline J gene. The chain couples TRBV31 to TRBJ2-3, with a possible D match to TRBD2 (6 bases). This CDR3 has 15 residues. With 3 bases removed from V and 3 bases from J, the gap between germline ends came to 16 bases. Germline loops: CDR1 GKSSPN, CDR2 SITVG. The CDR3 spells CAWSPPTGAAETLYF. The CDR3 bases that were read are TGTGCCTGGAGCCCCCCGACTGGTGCGGCAGAA.

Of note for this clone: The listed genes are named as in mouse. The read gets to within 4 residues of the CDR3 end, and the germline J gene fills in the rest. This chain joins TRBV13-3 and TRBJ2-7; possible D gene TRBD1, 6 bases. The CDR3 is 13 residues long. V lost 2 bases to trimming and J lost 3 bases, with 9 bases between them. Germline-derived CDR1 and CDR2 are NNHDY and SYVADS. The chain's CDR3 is CASSDKGVYEQYF. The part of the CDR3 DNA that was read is TGTGCCAGCAGTGACAAGGGGGTCTAT.

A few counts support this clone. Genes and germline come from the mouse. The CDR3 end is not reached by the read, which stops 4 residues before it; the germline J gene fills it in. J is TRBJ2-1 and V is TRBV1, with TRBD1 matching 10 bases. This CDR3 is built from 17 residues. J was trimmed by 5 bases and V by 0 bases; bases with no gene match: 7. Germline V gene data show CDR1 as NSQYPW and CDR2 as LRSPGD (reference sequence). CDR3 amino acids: CTCSADLRDRGDAEQFF. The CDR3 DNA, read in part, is TGCACCTGCAGTGCAGATTTACGGGACAGGGGAGATGCT.

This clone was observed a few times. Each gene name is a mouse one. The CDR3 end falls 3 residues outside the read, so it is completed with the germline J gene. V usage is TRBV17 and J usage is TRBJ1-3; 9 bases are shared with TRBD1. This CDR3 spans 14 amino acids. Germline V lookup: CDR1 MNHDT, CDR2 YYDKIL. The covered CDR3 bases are TGTGCTAGCAGTAGAGAGGGACAGGGCTCTCCG. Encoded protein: CASSREGQGSP. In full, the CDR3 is CASSREGQGSPLYF.

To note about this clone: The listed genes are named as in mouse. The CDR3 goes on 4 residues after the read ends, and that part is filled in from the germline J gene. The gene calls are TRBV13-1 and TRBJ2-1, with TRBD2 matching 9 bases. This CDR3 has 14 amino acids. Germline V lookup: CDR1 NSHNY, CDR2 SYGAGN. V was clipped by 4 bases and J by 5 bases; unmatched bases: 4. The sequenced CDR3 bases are TGTGCCAGCAGTCTGGCTGGGGGGGATGCT. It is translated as CASSLAGGDA. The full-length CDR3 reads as CASSLAGGDAEQFF.

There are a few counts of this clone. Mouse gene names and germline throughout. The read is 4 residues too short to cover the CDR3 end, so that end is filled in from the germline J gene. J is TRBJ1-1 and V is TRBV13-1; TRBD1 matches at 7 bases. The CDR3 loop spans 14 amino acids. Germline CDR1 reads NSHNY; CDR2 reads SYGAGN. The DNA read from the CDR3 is TGTGCCAGCAGTGATGCATACAGGGGTCGA. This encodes CASSDAYRGR. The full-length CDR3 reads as CASSDAYRGREVFF.

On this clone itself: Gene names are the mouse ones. The CDR3 DNA, read in part, is TGTGCCAGCAGTGGCGGGACAACAGAC. Encoded protein: CASSGGTTD. The complete CDR3 protein is CASSGGTTDTQYF. The chain joins TRBV13-1 to TRBJ2-5; D perhaps matches TRBD1 (6 bases). The read terminates 4 residues ahead of where the CDR3 ends, so the germline J gene completes it. This CDR3 has 13 residues. The germline CDR1 and CDR2 sequences are NSHNY and SYGAGN.

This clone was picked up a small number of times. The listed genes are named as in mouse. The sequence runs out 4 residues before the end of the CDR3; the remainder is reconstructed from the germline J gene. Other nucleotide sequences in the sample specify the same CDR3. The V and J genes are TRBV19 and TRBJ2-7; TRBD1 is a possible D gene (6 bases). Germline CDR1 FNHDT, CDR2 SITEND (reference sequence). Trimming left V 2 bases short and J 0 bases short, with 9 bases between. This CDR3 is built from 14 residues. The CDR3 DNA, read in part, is TGTGCCAGCAGTATTACAGGGAGCTCCTAT. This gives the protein CASSITGSSY. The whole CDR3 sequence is CASSITGSSYEQYF.

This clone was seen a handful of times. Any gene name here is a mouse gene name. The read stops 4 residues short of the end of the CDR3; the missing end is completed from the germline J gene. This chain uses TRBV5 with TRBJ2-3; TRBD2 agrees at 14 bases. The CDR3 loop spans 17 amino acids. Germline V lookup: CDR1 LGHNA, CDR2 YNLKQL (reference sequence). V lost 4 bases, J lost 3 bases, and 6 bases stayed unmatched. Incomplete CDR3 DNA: TGTGCCAGCAGCCCCGGGACTGGGGGGGCTTGGGCAGAA. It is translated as CASSPGTGGAWAE. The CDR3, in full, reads CASSPGTGGAWAETLYF.

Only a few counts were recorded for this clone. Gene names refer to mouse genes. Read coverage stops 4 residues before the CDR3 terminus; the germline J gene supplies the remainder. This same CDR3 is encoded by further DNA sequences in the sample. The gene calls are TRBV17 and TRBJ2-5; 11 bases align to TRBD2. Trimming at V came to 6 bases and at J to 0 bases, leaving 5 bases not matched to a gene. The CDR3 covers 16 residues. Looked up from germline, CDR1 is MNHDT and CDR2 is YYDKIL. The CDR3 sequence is CASSRDWGFNQDTQYF. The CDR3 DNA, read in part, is TGTGCTAGCAGCAGGGACTGGGGGTTTAACCAAGAC.

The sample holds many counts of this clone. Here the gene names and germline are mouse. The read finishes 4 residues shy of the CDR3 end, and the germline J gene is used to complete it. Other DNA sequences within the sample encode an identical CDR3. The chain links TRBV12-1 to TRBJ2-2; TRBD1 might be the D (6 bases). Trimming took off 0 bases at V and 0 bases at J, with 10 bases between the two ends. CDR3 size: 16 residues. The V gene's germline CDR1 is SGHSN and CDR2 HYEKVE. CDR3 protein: CASSLSGTTNTGQLYF. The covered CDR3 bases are TGTGCCAGCTCTCTCTCCGGGACAACAAACACCGGG.

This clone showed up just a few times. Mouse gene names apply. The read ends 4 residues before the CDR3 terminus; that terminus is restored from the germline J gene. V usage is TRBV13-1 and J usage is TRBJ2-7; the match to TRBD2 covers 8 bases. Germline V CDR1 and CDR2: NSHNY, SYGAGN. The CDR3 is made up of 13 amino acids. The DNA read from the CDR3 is TGTGCCAGCAGTAACCGGACTGGGTAT. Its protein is CASSNRTGY. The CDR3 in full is CASSNRTGYEQYF.

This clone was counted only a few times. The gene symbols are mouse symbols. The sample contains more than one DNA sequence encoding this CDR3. CDR3 bases read: TGTGCCAGCAGTGATGCATTGGGGGACCAAGAC. Amino acid sequence: CASSDALGDQD. The CDR3 reads in full as CASSDALGDQDTQYF. V is TRBV13-1 and J is TRBJ2-5; possible D gene TRBD2, 6 bases. The read terminates 4 residues before the CDR3 end, so the remaining end is supplied by the germline J gene. V was shortened by 0 bases and J by 1 base, with 9 bases between the two germline ends. The CDR3 has 15 amino acids. The V gene's germline CDR1 is NSHNY and CDR2 SYGAGN.

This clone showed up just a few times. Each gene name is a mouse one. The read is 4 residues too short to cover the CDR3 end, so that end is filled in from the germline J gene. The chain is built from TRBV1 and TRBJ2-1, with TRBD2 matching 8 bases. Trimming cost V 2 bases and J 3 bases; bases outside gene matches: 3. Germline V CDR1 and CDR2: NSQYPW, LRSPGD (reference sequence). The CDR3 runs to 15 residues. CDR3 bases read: TGCACCTGCAGTGCAACAACTGGGGGCTATGCT. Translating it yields CTCSATTGGYA. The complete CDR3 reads CTCSATTGGYAEQFF.

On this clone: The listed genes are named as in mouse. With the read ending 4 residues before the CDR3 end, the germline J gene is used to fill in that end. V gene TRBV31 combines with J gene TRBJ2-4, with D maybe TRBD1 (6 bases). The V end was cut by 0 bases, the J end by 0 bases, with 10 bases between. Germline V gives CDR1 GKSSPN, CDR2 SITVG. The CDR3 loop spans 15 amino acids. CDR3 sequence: CAWSLGQTSQNTLYF. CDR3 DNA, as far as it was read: TGTGCCTGGAGTCTAGGACAGACTAGTCAAAAC.

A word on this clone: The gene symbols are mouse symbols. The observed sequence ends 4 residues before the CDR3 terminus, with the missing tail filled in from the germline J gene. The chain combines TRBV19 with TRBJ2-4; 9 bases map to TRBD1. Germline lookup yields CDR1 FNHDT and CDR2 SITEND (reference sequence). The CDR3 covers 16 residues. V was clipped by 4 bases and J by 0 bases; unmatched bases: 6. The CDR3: CASSSDRGESQNTLYF. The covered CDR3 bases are TGTGCCAGCAGTTCGGACAGGGGTGAAAGTCAAAAC.

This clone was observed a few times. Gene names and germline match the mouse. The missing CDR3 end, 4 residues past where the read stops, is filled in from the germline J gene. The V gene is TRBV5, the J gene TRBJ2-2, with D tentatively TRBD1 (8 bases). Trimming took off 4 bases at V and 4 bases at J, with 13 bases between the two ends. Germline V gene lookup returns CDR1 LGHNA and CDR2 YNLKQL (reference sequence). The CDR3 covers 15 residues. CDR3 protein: CASSPHRGGTGQLYF. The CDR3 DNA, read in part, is TGTGCCAGCAGCCCCCACAGGGGGGGCACCGGG.

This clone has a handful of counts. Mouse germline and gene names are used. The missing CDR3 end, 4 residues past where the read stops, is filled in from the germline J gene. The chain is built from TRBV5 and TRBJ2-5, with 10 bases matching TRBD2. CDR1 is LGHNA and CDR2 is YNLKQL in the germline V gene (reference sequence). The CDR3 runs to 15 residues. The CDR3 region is CASSDLGGRPDTQYF. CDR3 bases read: TGTGCCAGCAGCGATCTGGGGGGGCGCCCAGAC.

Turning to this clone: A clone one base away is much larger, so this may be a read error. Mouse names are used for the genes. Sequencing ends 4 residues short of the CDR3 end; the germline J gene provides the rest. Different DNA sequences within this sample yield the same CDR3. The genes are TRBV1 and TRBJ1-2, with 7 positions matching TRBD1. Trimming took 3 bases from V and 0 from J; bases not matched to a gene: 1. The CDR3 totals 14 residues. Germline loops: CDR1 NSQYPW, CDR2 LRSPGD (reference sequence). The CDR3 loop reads CTCSADRANSDYTF. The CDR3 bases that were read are TGCACCTGCAGTGCTGACAGGGCAAACTCC.